Listed here are 15 T cell receptor beta chains from one sample, sequenced in a study of cytotoxic CD8 clonotypes in ibrutinib-treated CLL. Libraries were prepared by immunoSEQ multiplex PCR; TCRdb keeps only in-frame clonotypes and omits some of them. Of some 310,000 clones in the sample, around four fifths were seen once. The source material was PBMCs, sampled before ibrutinib treatment. All receptors come from a human donor with chronic lymphocytic leukemia.

The chain is built from TRBV7-7 and TRBJ2-7; D is perhaps TRBD1 or TRBD2 (5 bases each). CDR1 is SSHAT and CDR2 is FNYEAQ in the germline V gene (reference sequence). The CDR3 runs to 14 residues. The germline V and J ends were trimmed by 1 base and 3 bases, with 10 bases remaining between them. This chain's CDR3 is CASSLDWGSYEQYF. The CDR3 bases are TGTGCCAGCAGCTTAGATTGGGGGAGCTACGAGCAGTACTTC.

In its sample, this clone was seen a few times. The chain links TRBV5-6 to TRBJ1-4; D is undetermined. Deletions cut 2 bases from V and 0 bases from J, with 11 bases between. This CDR3 has 16 amino acids. Germline loops: CDR1 SGHDT, CDR2 YYEEEE. The CDR3 nucleotides read TGTGCCAGCAGCTTAAGACGGGATGCAACTAATGAAAAACTGTTTTTT. As protein: CASSLRRDATNEKLFF.

J is TRBJ2-1 and V is TRBV5-4; weak D call: TRBD2 (5 bases). Trimming took 5 bases from V and 8 from J, leaving 11 bases between them. Germline lookup yields CDR1 SGHNT and CDR2 YYREEE (reference sequence). This CDR3 contains 12 residues. CDR3 protein: CASSSVEDEQFF. In nucleotides, the CDR3 is TGTGCCAGCAGTTCGGTGGAGGATGAGCAGTTCTTC.

The CDR3 region is CASSLQGATEAFF. The CDR3 bases are TGTGCCAGCAGCCTCCAGGGGGCCACTGAAGCTTTCTTT. The J gene is TRBJ1-1, the V gene TRBV14, with 8 nucleotides matching TRBD1. CDR3 length: 13 residues. Germline CDR1 reads SGHDN; CDR2 reads FVKESK. The V and J ends lost 4 bases and 4 bases, in that order; junction bases with no gene match: 2.

This clone showed up just once. The V gene is TRBV5-6, the J gene TRBJ1-2; TRBD1 agrees at 7 bases. The CDR3 is made up of 15 amino acids. V lost 1 base, J lost 9 bases, and 12 bases stayed unmatched. CDR1 is SGHDT and CDR2 is YYEEEE in the germline V gene. The CDR3 loop is CASSLPTGSILSYTF. CDR3 bases: TGTGCCAGCAGCTTGCCGACAGGGTCTATTCTTAGCTACACCTTC.

This clone showed up just once. This chain connects TRBV6-6 to TRBJ1-5; D might be TRBD1 (6 bases). Germline values: CDR1 MNHNY, CDR2 SVGAGI (reference sequence). With 8 bases removed from V and 8 bases from J, the gap between germline ends came to 13 bases. The CDR3 spans 12 residues. CDR3 nucleotides: TGTGCCAGCCGGGGATCAGGGGAGCCCCAGCATTTT. Its protein is CASRGSGEPQHF.

This clone was counted only a few times. The chain is built from TRBV7-6 and TRBJ2-6, with D uncertain. The CDR3 length is 15 residues. The V gene's germline CDR1 is SGHVS and CDR2 FNYEAQ. V was pared by 1 base and J by 0 bases, with 4 bases between. CDR3 sequence: CASSLGGSGANVLTF. DNA of the CDR3: TGTGCCAGCAGCTTAGGCGGCTCTGGGGCCAACGTCCTGACTTTC.

The chain combines TRBV5-1 with TRBJ2-2; D is unclear. Trimming removed 0 bases from V and 8 bases from J, with 11 bases in between. Germline values: CDR1 SGHRS, CDR2 YFSETQ. This CDR3 is 14 amino acids long. For the CDR3, the DNA is TGCGCCAGCAGCTTGGATGTTTTGACAGGGGAGCTGTTTTTT. As protein: CASSLDVLTGELFF.

The chain uses TRBV4-3 and TRBJ2-3, with 7 nucleotides matching TRBD2. V lost 2 bases and J lost 9; bases outside the gene matches: 14. Germline V gives CDR1 LGHNA, CDR2 YSLEER. The CDR3 extends over 16 amino acids. CDR3: CASSQRAGALQGTQYF. The CDR3, as DNA: TGCGCCAGCAGCCAAAGGGCGGGAGCGCTGCAAGGAACGCAGTATTTT.

This clone turned up a few times. The chain has TRBV7-2 and TRBJ2-2, with 7 bases that match TRBD2. The length of the CDR3 is 13 residues. V was clipped by 10 bases and J by 6 bases; unmatched bases: 8. Germline V gives CDR1 SGHTA, CDR2 FQGNSA. CDR3 amino acids: CAIIAGLAGELFF. The CDR3 bases are TGTGCCATAATAGCGGGTTTGGCCGGGGAGCTGTTTTTT.

This sequence joins TRBV15 and TRBJ2-3; D call uncertain. The length of the CDR3 is 13 residues. V shed 2 bases and J shed 4 bases, with 7 bases lying between them. Germline values: CDR1 LNHNV, CDR2 YYDKDF (reference sequence). The CDR3 region is CATSRRDADTQYF. The CDR3 DNA is TGTGCCACCAGCAGAAGAGACGCAGATACGCAGTATTTT. Full variable domain (outside the CDR3, taken from reference TRBV15 and TRBJ2-3): DAMVIQNPRYQVTQFGKPVTLSCSQTLNHNVMYWYQQKSSQAPKLLFHYYDKDFNNEADTPDNFQSRRPNTSFCFLDIRSPGLGDTAMYLCATSRRDADTQYFGPGTRLTVL.

This clone was recorded a few times. The genes are TRBV19 and TRBJ2-1; D is ambiguous. The germline CDR1 and CDR2 sequences are LNHDA and SQIVND (reference sequence). This CDR3 spans 14 amino acids. Trimming removed 4 bases at V and 0 bases at J, with 7 bases between. The CDR3: CASSNRASYNEQFF. CDR3 bases: TGTGCCAGTAGTAACCGGGCCTCCTACAATGAGCAGTTCTTC. The variable domain in full, completed from reference TRBV19 and TRBJ2-1, reads DGGITQSPKYLFRKEGQNVTLSCEQNLNHDAMYWYRQDPGQGLRLIYYSQIVNDFQKGDIAEGYSVSREKKESFPLTVTSAQKNPTAFYLCASSNRASYNEQFFGPGTRLTVL.

This sequence joins TRBV6-5 and TRBJ2-1; possibly TRBD1 for D (7 bases). V was trimmed by 5 bases and J by 3 bases, leaving 14 bases between them. Looked up from germline, CDR1 is MNHEY and CDR2 is SVGAGI. The CDR3 loop spans 15 amino acids. In DNA, the CDR3 is TGTGCCAGCAGTCCCTGGAGGGACAGCTACAATGAGCAGTTCTTC. Protein product: CASSPWRDSYNEQFF.

The chain carries TRBV2 and TRBJ2-7, with TRBD2 as a possible D gene (5 bases). With 5 bases removed from V and 3 bases from J, the gap between germline ends came to 14 bases. Per germline, CDR1 SNHLY and CDR2 FYNNEI. There are 14 residues in the CDR3. CDR3 in DNA: TGTGCCAGCAGTCGGAAGCGGAAGAGCTACGAGCAGTACTTC. Its translation: CASSRKRKSYEQYF.

The chain links TRBV5-4 to TRBJ1-1, with 9 bases identical to TRBD1. There are 15 residues in the CDR3. V lost 5 bases to trimming and J lost 1 base; unmatched junction nucleotides: 6. Germline V gene sequence: CDR1 SGHNT, CDR2 YYREEE (reference sequence). The CDR3 sequence is CASSSTGGSNTEAFF. The CDR3, as DNA: TGTGCCAGCAGTTCTACAGGGGGCTCGAACACTGAAGCTTTCTTT.